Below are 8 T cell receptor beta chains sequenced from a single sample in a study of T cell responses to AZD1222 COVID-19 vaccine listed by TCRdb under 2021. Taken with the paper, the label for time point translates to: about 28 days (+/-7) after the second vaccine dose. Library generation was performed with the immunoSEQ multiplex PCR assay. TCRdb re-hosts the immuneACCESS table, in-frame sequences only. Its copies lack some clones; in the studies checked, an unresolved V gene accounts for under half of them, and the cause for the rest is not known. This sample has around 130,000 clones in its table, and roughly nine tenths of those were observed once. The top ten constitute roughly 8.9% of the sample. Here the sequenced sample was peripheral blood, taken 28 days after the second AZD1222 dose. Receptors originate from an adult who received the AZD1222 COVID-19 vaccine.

The CDR3 region is CASSLYRSNEKLFF. DNA for the CDR3: TGTGCCAGCAGCTTATACAGATCAAATGAAAAACTGTTTTTT. The V gene is TRBV7-8, the J gene TRBJ1-4; D remains ambiguous. The ends were cut back, 2 bases at V and 5 bases at J, with 9 bases in the middle. Germline lookup yields CDR1 SGHVS and CDR2 FQNEAQ. The length of the CDR3 is 14 residues.

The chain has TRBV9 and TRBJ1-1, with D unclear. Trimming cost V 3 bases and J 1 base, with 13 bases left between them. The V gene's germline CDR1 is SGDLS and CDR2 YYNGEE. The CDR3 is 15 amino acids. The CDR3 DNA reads TGTGCCAGCAGCGCCCTCCATAGTGCGAACACTGAAGCTTTCTTT. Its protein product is CASSALHSANTEAFF.

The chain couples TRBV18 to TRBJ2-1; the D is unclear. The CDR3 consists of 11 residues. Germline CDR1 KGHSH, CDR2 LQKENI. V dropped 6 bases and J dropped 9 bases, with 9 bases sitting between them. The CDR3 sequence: CASSPWGEQFF. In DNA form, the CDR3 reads TGTGCCAGCTCGCCTTGGGGTGAGCAGTTCTTC.

The chain's CDR3 is CASSRQGIKSYNSPLHF. As DNA, the CDR3 is TGTGCCAGCAGCCGACAGGGGATCAAATCCTATAATTCACCCCTCCACTTT. The rearrangement uses TRBV7-9 and TRBJ1-6; 8 nucleotides match TRBD1. The CDR3 has 17 residues. The V segment lost 5 bases and the J segment 1 base; nucleotides outside the gene matches: 7. Germline V CDR1 and CDR2: SEHNR, FQNEAQ (reference sequence).

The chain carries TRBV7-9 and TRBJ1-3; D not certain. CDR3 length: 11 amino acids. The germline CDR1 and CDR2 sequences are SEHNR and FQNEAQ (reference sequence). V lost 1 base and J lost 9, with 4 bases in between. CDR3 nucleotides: TGTGCCAGCAGCTTAGAGGTCACCATATATTTT. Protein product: CASSLEVTIYF.

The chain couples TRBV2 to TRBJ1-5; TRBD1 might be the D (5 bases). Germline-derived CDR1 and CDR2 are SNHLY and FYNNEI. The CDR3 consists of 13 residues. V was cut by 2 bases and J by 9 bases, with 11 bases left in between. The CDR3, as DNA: TGTGCCAGCAGTGAAATAGGCCAGGGGCCCCAGCATTTT. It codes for CASSEIGQGPQHF.

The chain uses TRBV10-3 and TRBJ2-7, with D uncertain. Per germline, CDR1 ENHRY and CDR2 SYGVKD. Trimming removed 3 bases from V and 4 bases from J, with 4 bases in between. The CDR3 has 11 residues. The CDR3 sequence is CAISEDYEQYF. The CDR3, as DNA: TGTGCCATCAGTGAAGATTACGAGCAGTACTTC.

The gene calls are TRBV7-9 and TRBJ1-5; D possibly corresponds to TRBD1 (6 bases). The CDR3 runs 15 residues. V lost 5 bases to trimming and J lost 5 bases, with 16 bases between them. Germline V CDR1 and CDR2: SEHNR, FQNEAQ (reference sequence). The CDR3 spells CASSPIESGDQPQHF. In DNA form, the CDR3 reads TGTGCCAGCAGCCCCATTGAGTCAGGGGATCAGCCCCAGCATTTT.